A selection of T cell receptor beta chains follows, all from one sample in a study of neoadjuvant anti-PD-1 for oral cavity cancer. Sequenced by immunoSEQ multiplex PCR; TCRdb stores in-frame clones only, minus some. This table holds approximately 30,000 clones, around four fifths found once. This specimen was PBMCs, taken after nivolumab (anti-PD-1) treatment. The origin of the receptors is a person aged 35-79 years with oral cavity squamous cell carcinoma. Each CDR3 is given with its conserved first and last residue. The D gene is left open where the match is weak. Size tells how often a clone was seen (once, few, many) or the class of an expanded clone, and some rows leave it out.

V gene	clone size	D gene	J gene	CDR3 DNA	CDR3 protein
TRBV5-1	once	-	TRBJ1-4	TGCGCCAGCAGCCAGAGGCTAGCAGGGGCGACTAATGAAAAACTGTTTTTT	CASSQRLAGATNEKLFF
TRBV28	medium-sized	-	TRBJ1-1	TGTGCCAGCAGTGATCCTAGGGTATGGACTGAAGCTTTCTTT	CASSDPRVWTEAFF
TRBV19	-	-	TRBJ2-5	TGTGCCAGTAGTGCCCGAGAGACCCAGTACTTC	CASSARETQYF
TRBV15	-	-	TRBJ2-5	TGTGCCACCAGCAGCGACCTCCGGGGGGCCAGGGAGACCCAGTACTTC	CATSSDLRGARETQYF
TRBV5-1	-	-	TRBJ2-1	TGCGCCAGCAGCTTAGTAAGTAGCTCCTACAATGAGCAGTTCTTC	CASSLVSSSYNEQFF
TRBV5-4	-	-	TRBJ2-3	TGTGCCAGCAGCAACTCTAGCACAGATACGCAGTATTTT	CASSNSSTDTQYF
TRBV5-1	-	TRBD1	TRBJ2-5	TGCGCCAGCAGCCCTCCCGGGACAGGGGTCCCCCAGTACTTC	CASSPPGTGVPQYF
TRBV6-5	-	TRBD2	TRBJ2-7	TGTGCCAGCAGTTACCCATTAGCGGGGGGGCCTGTCGAGCAGTACTTC	CASSYPLAGGPVEQYF
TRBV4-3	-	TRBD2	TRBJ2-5	TGCGCCAGCAGCCAAGATCGCCTAGCGGGGGGTGTACCAAGGGAGACCCAGTACTTC	CASSQDRLAGGVPRETQYF
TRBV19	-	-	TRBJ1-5	TGTGCCAGTAGCGGAGTAGGGGGAGGCGATCAGCCCCAGCATTTT	CASSGVGGGDQPQHF
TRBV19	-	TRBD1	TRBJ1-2	TGTGCCAGTAGATCCACAGGGGCTGGCTATGGCTACACCTTC	CASRSTGAGYGYTF
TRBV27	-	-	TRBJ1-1	TGTGCCAGCAGTTTAGGGCTGAACACTGAAGCTTTCTTT	CASSLGLNTEAFF
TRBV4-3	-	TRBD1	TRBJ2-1	TGCGCCAGCAGCCAAGACGGGACAGGGGTCTACAATGAGCAGTTCTTC	CASSQDGTGVYNEQFF
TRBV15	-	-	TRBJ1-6	TGTGCCACCAGCAGAGATCCGGCAGGGAATTCACCCCTCCACTTT	CATSRDPAGNSPLHF
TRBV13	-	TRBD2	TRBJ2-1	TGTGCCAGCAGCCCCGGCGGGGGGGCGAAGAATGAGCAGTTCTTC	CASSPGGGAKNEQFF
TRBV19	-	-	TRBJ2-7	TGTGCCAGTAGTCCCACCCGGGGCGGCGAGCAGTACTTC	CASSPTRGGEQYF
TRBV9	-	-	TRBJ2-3	TGTGCCAGCAGCCCAAAAGGCGGCAGGGGTTCAGATACGCAGTATTTT	CASSPKGGRGSDTQYF
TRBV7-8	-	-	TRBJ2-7	TGTGCCAGCAGCTCTAAAGGGGCGGGGAACTCCTACGAGCAGTACTTC	CASSSKGAGNSYEQYF
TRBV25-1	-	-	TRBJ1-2	TGTGCCAGCAGTGAATATGACCCAGACTATGGCTACACCTTC	CASSEYDPDYGYTF
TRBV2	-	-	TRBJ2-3	TGTGCCAGCAGTGAACTAAAAGGCGCTCCTAGCACAGATACGCAGTATTTT	CASSELKGAPSTDTQYF
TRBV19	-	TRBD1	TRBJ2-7	TGTGCCAGTAGTCGCCAGGGGGCTTACGAGCAGTACTTC	CASSRQGAYEQYF
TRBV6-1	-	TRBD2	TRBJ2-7	TGTGCCAGCAGTGGCGGACTAGCGGGGGGGAGCTCCTACGAGCAGTACTTC	CASSGGLAGGSSYEQYF
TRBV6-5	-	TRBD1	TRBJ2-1	TGTGCCAGCAGTCGGGACAGGGGGAACAATGAGCAGTTCTTC	CASSRDRGNNEQFF
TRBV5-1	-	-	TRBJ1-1	TGCGCCAGCAGCCAAAACGGGGTGGGAACTGAAGCTTTCTTT	CASSQNGVGTEAFF
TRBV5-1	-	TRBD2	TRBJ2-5	TGCGCCAGCAGCTTGGGCGGGAGCCAAGAGACCCAGTACTTC	CASSLGGSQETQYF
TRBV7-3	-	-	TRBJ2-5	TGTGCCAGCAGCTTTGGGGGGGCCGGTTTGGAGACCCAGTACTTC	CASSFGGAGLETQYF
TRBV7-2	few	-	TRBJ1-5	TGTGCCAGCAGCTTCGGGAGGGATCAGCCCCAGCATTTT	CASSFGRDQPQHF